This T cell receptor beta chain was identified in a study of CD8+ T cells in alopecia areata. Findings and caveats of the study: Unlike in mice, where it was clearer, TCR sharing across patients was less clear, possibly HLA-related. Affected lesional scalp, above all in alopecia totalis/universalis, was more clonal than normal scalp.

Remarks on this clone: Its cognate antigen is unknown.

Sequencing relied on a cDNA template that was reverse transcribed from extracted RNA. This table comes from immunoSEQ multiplex PCR, and its TCRdb copy is limited to in-frame clones, with some not included. The table lists 6,000 to 8,500 clones, less than 85% of them singletons. CD4+ cells of five or six patients were subjected to sorting into CD25+CD127- cells. This CDR3 spans 14 amino acids. V lost 6 bases, J lost 4 bases, and 5 bases stayed unmatched. Looked up from germline, CDR1 is MNHNY and CDR2 is SVGAGI (reference sequence). This TCR was recovered from a human donor with alopecia areata. What was sequenced was CD4+ Tregs sorted from blood. The chain employs TRBV6-6 and TRBJ1-1; 10 bases match TRBD1. The chain's CDR3 is CASRLTGGITEAFF. CDR3 DNA sequence: TGTGCCAGCAGACTGACAGGGGGCATCACTGAAGCTTTCTTT.